A single sample gave rise to the 23 T cell receptor beta chains below, sequenced in a study of blood T cell repertoires in COVID-19. Here immunoSEQ multiplex PCR was the method, and the copy in TCRdb shows in-frame clones only, minus some. The data show some 670,000 clones, about 90% seen once. Sequenced material: peripheral blood. Source of these receptors: a woman aged 18-29 years with acute or convalescent COVID-19.

This sequence joins TRBV19 and TRBJ2-5, with TRBD1 matching 9 bases. Germline V gives CDR1 LNHDA, CDR2 SQIVND (reference sequence). V lost 4 bases and J lost 4; bases outside the gene matches: 7. The length of the CDR3 is 15 residues. CDR3 amino acids: CASSKSGTGLETQYF. CDR3 in DNA: TGTGCCAGTAGTAAATCCGGGACAGGGCTAGAGACCCAGTACTTC.

V usage is TRBV5-6 and J usage is TRBJ1-1; 7 bases align to TRBD1. V was clipped by 4 bases and J by 7 bases; unmatched bases: 7. CDR1 SGHDT and CDR2 YYEEEE come from the germline V gene. The CDR3 runs 13 residues. CDR3 bases: TGTGCCAGCAGCCCAGGCAGGGGGTATGAAGCTTTCTTT. Residues: CASSPGRGYEAFF.

This clone was counted once. In nucleotides, the CDR3 is TGTGCCAGCAGTTTATTGGGTGACAGGGATCAGCCCCAGCATTTT. Protein: CASSLLGDRDQPQHF. This chain joins TRBV27 and TRBJ1-5, with 7 bases identical to TRBD1. Looked up from germline, CDR1 is MNHEY and CDR2 is SMNVEV (reference sequence). The CDR3 extends over 15 amino acids. The V segment lost 1 base and the J segment 5 bases; nucleotides outside the gene matches: 5.

The chain recombines TRBV2 with TRBJ2-5; 8 bases agree with TRBD1. The V gene end was trimmed by 3 bases and the J gene end by 5 bases; junction bases not matched to a gene: 5. Germline CDR1 SNHLY, CDR2 FYNNEI. CDR3 size: 14 residues. CDR3 DNA: TGTGCCAGCAGTGACGGACAGGGACGGGAGACCCAGTACTTC. Protein sequence: CASSDGQGRETQYF.

The chain employs TRBV5-4 and TRBJ1-2; perhaps TRBD1 as D (6 bases). V was trimmed by 0 bases and J by 6 bases, leaving 6 bases between them. Germline lookup yields CDR1 SGHNT and CDR2 YYREEE (reference sequence). The CDR3 is made up of 12 amino acids. CDR3 DNA: TGTGCCAGCAGCTTGGGACAGGATGGCTACACCTTC. Its protein product is CASSLGQDGYTF.

The chain uses TRBV2 and TRBJ2-4; 7 bases agree with TRBD1. The trim removed 8 bases at V and 4 bases at J, leaving 14 bases unmatched. The CDR3 sequence is 16 residues long. Germline CDR1 and CDR2: SNHLY and FYNNEI. The CDR3 bases are TGTGCCAGCGGGCCCGGGACAGCGGACCTAAAAAACATTCAGTACTTC. It encodes CASGPGTADLKNIQYF.

The chain couples TRBV3-1 (or the pseudogene TRBV3-2) to TRBJ1-1; a weak D match, TRBD1 (6 bases). CDR3 length: 16 residues. Germline CDR1 and CDR2: LGHDT and YNNKEL (reference sequence). The germline V and J ends were trimmed by 2 bases and 4 bases, with 17 bases remaining between them. The chain's CDR3 is CASSQLLTGRPTEAFF. CDR3 coding DNA: TGTGCCAGCAGCCAACTCCTAACAGGGAGACCCACTGAAGCTTTCTTT.

A remark on this clone: This CDR3 is also generated by other DNA sequences in the sample. This chain links TRBV6-5 with TRBJ2-7; 9 bases match TRBD1. Per the germline V gene, CDR1 is MNHEY and CDR2 is SVGAGI. The CDR3 is made up of 14 amino acids. V lost 4 bases, J lost 4 bases, and 5 bases stayed unmatched. CDR3 in DNA: TGTGCCAGCAGTTCCGGGACAGGGCGGTACGAGCAGTACTTC. This encodes CASSSGTGRYEQYF.

The V gene is TRBV6-5, the J gene TRBJ2-7; 9 positions agree with TRBD1. CDR3 length: 15 amino acids. J lost 4 bases, V lost 11 bases, and 15 bases had no gene match. Germline V gives CDR1 MNHEY, CDR2 SVGAGI. The chain's CDR3 is CAGSSRDRVEYEQYF. The CDR3 coding sequence is TGTGCCGGTTCATCCCGGGACAGGGTCGAGTACGAGCAGTACTTC.

V and J are TRBV12-5 and TRBJ2-7, with 7 bases fitting TRBD1. CDR1 and CDR2 from the germline V gene are LGHNT and FRNRAP. Trimming at V came to 1 base and at J to 2 bases, leaving 2 bases not matched to a gene. The CDR3 is 14 residues long. The CDR3 nucleotides are TGTGCTAGTGGTTTGGAACAGGGGCCCTACGAGCAGTACTTC. Translation gives CASGLEQGPYEQYF. The full variable domain, in which reference TRBV12-5 and TRBJ2-7 provide the parts outside the CDR3, is DARVTQTPRHKVTEMGQEVTMRCQPILGHNTVFWYRQTMMQGLELLAYFRNRAPLDDSGMPKDRFSAEMPDATLATLKIQPSEPRDSAVYFCASGLEQGPYEQYFGPGTRLTVT.

V usage is TRBV2 and J usage is TRBJ1-5, with D perhaps matching TRBD1 (6 bases). The V gene lost 0 bases and the J gene lost 0 bases, with 18 bases spanning the gap. The CDR3 is 19 amino acids. The V gene's germline CDR1 is SNHLY and CDR2 FYNNEI. CDR3 DNA sequence: TGTGCCAGCAGTGAAGCTGTAGGTTGGGGGACACTTAGCAATCAGCCCCAGCATTTT. It yields the protein CASSEAVGWGTLSNQPQHF.

The CDR3 DNA reads TGCAGCGTTGAAGAAGAGGTCACAGATACGCAGTATTTT. Translated, it gives CSVEEEVTDTQYF. V usage is TRBV29-1 and J usage is TRBJ2-3, with D hard to call. The CDR3 extends over 13 amino acids. Germline values: CDR1 SQVTM, CDR2 ANQGSEA. The V and J ends lost 0 bases and 2 bases respectively, with 6 bases between them.

This chain links TRBV6-1 with TRBJ1-5, with 7 bases fitting TRBD1. The CDR3 has 16 amino acids. Germline V gene sequence: CDR1 MNHNS, CDR2 SASEGT. V lost 2 bases, J lost 6 bases, and 10 bases stayed unmatched. For the CDR3, the DNA is TGTGCCAGCAGTGAAACCACAGGGGTGATAGGTCAGCCCCAGCATTTT. Amino acids: CASSETTGVIGQPQHF.

The chain links TRBV7-9 to TRBJ2-4; weak D call: TRBD2 (6 bases). This CDR3 region has 18 residues. Germline V gives CDR1 SEHNR, CDR2 FQNEAQ (reference sequence). V was pared by 1 base and J by 4 bases, with 20 bases between. CDR3 protein: CASSLEGSLRGIKNIQYF. In DNA form, the CDR3 reads TGTGCCAGCAGCTTAGAGGGCAGCTTACGGGGGATTAAAAACATTCAGTACTTC.

This chain uses TRBV7-2 with TRBJ1-6, with D maybe TRBD1 (6 bases). This CDR3 region has 15 residues. The germline CDR1 and CDR2 sequences are SGHTA and FQGNSA. Between the trimmed V and J ends, which lost 2 bases and 4 bases, there was a span of 9 bases. Here the CDR3 reads CASSLKGGYNSPLHF. The DNA of the CDR3 is TGTGCCAGCAGCTTAAAAGGGGGTTATAATTCACCCCTCCACTTT.

The chain joins TRBV4-1 to TRBJ1-5; D unresolved. Germline-derived CDR1 and CDR2 are MGHRA and YSYEKL. The V end lost 1 base, the J end lost 14 bases, and 15 bases lay between the germline ends. The CDR3 is 13 amino acids. The CDR3 coding sequence is TGCGCCAGCAGCCAAGTAGCTCGGACTGATAAGCATTTT. Its protein is CASSQVARTDKHF.

The gene calls are TRBV10-3 and TRBJ2-7, with 14 bases identical to TRBD2. CDR1 ENHRY and CDR2 SYGVKD come from the germline V gene. The CDR3 is 18 residues long. V trimming: 1 base; J trimming: 0 bases; junction bases outside the gene matches: 5. CDR3 sequence reads: CAISELGGTSGSSYEQYF. The CDR3 nucleotides read TGTGCCATCAGTGAGTTAGGGGGGACTAGCGGGAGCTCCTACGAGCAGTACTTC.

This chain links TRBV12-3 or TRBV12-4 with TRBJ2-3; D unresolved. The V end lost 3 bases, the J end lost 5 bases, and 9 bases lay between the germline ends. This CDR3 has 13 residues. The CDR3 here is CASSFATQDTQYF. The CDR3, as DNA: TGTGCCAGCAGTTTTGCGACACAAGATACGCAGTATTTT.

The V gene is TRBV7-9, the J gene TRBJ2-5, with D perhaps TRBD1 (6 bases). CDR3 length equals 15 residues. Germline V gene data show CDR1 as SEHNR and CDR2 as FQNEAQ (reference sequence). V dropped 5 bases and J dropped 2 bases, with 15 bases sitting between them. CDR3 protein: CASSVKGQPQETQYF. The CDR3 DNA reads TGTGCCAGCAGCGTCAAAGGACAGCCACAAGAGACCCAGTACTTC.

This clone was counted only a few times. The rearrangement joins TRBV6-1 to TRBJ2-7, with D tentatively TRBD2 (6 bases). Per the germline V gene, CDR1 is MNHNS and CDR2 is SASEGT. This CDR3 comprises 15 residues. V lost 2 bases and J 3 bases, leaving 14 bases between the germline ends. Here the CDR3 DNA reads TGTGCCAGCAGTGAAACGTCGGAGGGCTACTACGAGCAGTACTTC. Protein sequence: CASSETSEGYYEQYF.

The chain has TRBV27 and TRBJ1-1; D not certain. Trimming left V 7 bases short and J 1 base short, with 4 bases between. The CDR3 runs to 11 residues. Germline CDR1 is MNHEY and CDR2 is SMNVEV (reference sequence). CDR3 sequence (DNA): TGTGCCAGCATGAGGAACACTGAAGCTTTCTTT. This translates into CASMRNTEAFF.

This chain uses TRBV5-1 with TRBJ1-1; maybe TRBD1 (5 bases). CDR1 and CDR2 (germline): SGHRS, YFSETQ. Trimming took off 0 bases at V and 5 bases at J, with 11 bases between the two ends. The CDR3 sequence is 14 residues long. CDR3 loop: CASSLAGVRTEAFF. CDR3 nucleotides: TGCGCCAGCAGCTTGGCGGGGGTCCGGACTGAAGCTTTCTTT. The variable domain in full, with the rest retrieved from reference TRBV5-1 and TRBJ1-1, is KAGVTQTPRYLIKTRGQQVTLSCSPISGHRSVSWYQQTPGQGLQFLFEYFSETQRNKGNFPGRFSGRQFSNSRSEMNVSTLELGDSALYLCASSLAGVRTEAFFGQGTRLTVV.

This sequence joins TRBV21-1 and TRBJ2-7; the DNA was not used to check the table's D call, TRBD1. TRBV21-1 is labeled a pseudogene. This CDR3 is 15 amino acids long. CDR3 sequence reads: CASSKVLDRVGEQYF. Written as DNA, the CDR3 is TGTGCCAGCAGCAAAGTCCTGGACAGGGTTGGCGAGCAGTACTTC.